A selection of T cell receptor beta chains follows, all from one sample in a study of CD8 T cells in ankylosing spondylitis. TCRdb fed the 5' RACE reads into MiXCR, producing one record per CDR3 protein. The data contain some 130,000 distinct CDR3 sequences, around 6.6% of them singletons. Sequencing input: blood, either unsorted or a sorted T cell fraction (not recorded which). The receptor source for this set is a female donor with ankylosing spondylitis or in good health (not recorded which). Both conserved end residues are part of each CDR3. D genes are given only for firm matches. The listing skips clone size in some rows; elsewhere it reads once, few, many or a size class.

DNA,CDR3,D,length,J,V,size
TGCGCCAGCAGCTTGGGACAGGGGTTGAACACTGAAGCTTTCTTT,CASSLGQGLNTEAFF,TRBD1,15,TRBJ1-1,TRBV5-1,many
TGTGCCAGCAGCTTAGACAGAGGAGGGACAGGGTCCTACGAGCAGTACTTC,CASSLDRGGTGSYEQYF,TRBD1,17,TRBJ2-7,TRBV7-8,.
TGCAGTGCTAGGGTGGCTAGCGGGGGCCTAGAGACCCAGTACTTC,CSARVASGGLETQYF,TRBD2,15,TRBJ2-5,TRBV20-1,many
TGTGCCAGCAGTCCCGGAGACAATGAGCAGTTCTTC,CASSPGDNEQFF,.,12,TRBJ2-1,TRBV25-1,few
TGTGCCAGCAGCCAAGCCGTCAATGAGCAGTTCTTC,CASSQAVNEQFF,.,12,TRBJ2-1,TRBV3-1,.
TGTGCCAGCAGCGCGCTAGCGGGGCAAGAGACCCAGTACTTC,CASSALAGQETQYF,TRBD2,14,TRBJ2-5,TRBV7-2,many
TGTGCCAGCAGCTTATTAGCGGGAAACACCGGGGAGCTGTTTTTT,CASSLLAGNTGELFF,TRBD2,15,TRBJ2-2,TRBV11-2,many
TGTGCCAGCAGTTTAGAAGGACAGGGGGTATACACCGGGGAGCTGTTTTTT,CASSLEGQGVYTGELFF,TRBD1,17,TRBJ2-2,TRBV12-3/TRBV12-4,many
TGCTGTGCTGTACAAATCGGACAGGGTGATAATTCACCCCTCCACTTT,CCAVQIGQGDNSPLHF,TRBD1,16,TRBJ1-6,TRBV20-1,few
TGTGCCAGCAGCTTGTCCGGGGCGCTTGGAAACACCATATATTTT,CASSLSGALGNTIYF,.,15,TRBJ1-3,TRBV6-1,many
TGTGCCAGCAGTTACTCTAACAGGAACTACGAGCAGTACTTC,CASSYSNRNYEQYF,.,14,TRBJ2-7,TRBV6-5,many
TGTGCCAGCGTAATAAGGACAGGGGGCGCGGGTGGAAACACCATATATTTT,CASVIRTGGAGGNTIYF,TRBD1,17,TRBJ1-3,TRBV6-1,many
TGCAGTGCTAGAGTGACCGGGACGTCTTCCTACGAGCAGTACTTC,CSARVTGTSSYEQYF,.,15,TRBJ2-7,TRBV20-1,many
TGTGCCAGCAGGGCACTGATCGGGACTAGCGGGGGGGCGTACCAAGAGACCCAGTACTTC,CASRALIGTSGGAYQETQYF,TRBD2,20,TRBJ2-5,TRBV2,many
TGCGCCAGCAGCCAGGGGGGGCCTCGGGGGTACAATGAGCAGTTCTTC,CASSQGGPRGYNEQFF,.,16,TRBJ2-1,TRBV4-1,many
TGTGCCAGCAGCTCGGGGACAGGGAACAATGAGCAGTTCTTC,CASSSGTGNNEQFF,TRBD1,14,TRBJ2-1,TRBV5-6,few
TGTGCCAGCAGCGGTGGGACCTGGGGAGAGACCCAGTACTTC,CASSGGTWGETQYF,.,14,TRBJ2-5,TRBV9,many
TGTGCCAGCAGCTTGAGGGGTGATCCAGCAGATACGCAGTATTTT,CASSLRGDPADTQYF,.,15,TRBJ2-3,TRBV5-5,once
TGTGCCAGCAGTTACTCGAGTTTAGGTCAGCCCCAGCATTTT,CASSYSSLGQPQHF,.,14,TRBJ1-5,TRBV6-5,many
TGTGCCAGCAGCCGCTCTAGCGGGGGGAGGTATGAGCAGTTCTTC,CASSRSSGGRYEQFF,TRBD2,15,TRBJ2-1,TRBV7-2,many
TGTGCCAGCAGTTTCAGAACGGGGAGCAATCAGCCCCAGCATTTT,CASSFRTGSNQPQHF,.,15,TRBJ1-5,TRBV12-3/TRBV12-4,many
TGTGCCAGCAGCCAAGTGATAGCGGGGGGGCTCTTTTCCTACGAGCAGTACTTC,CASSQVIAGGLFSYEQYF,TRBD2,18,TRBJ2-7,TRBV4-2,many
TGCAGTGCCAACCCGAGCGGGGGGGTCACCGGGGAGCTGTTTTTT,CSANPSGGVTGELFF,TRBD2,15,TRBJ2-2,TRBV20-1,many
TGTGCCAGCAGCGTAGTAGCGGGGGGACAGGCGGTCTATGGCTACACCTTC,CASSVVAGGQAVYGYTF,TRBD1,17,TRBJ1-2,TRBV9,many
TGCGCCAGCAGCTCGGGCCCCAGCACAGATACGCAGTATTTT,CASSSGPSTDTQYF,.,14,TRBJ2-3,TRBV5-1,many
TGTGCCAGCAGTCCCGGGACCCAAGGCGGCTACACCTTC,CASSPGTQGGYTF,.,13,TRBJ1-2,TRBV6-1,many
TGTGCCAGCAGCTTAGATCATCCCGGCACCACCGGGGAGCTGTTTTTT,CASSLDHPGTTGELFF,.,16,TRBJ2-2,TRBV7-3,many
TGCAGTGCTAGACACAGGGGGGCGGCTTTCACCTTC,CSARHRGAAFTF,TRBD1,12,TRBJ1-2,TRBV20-1,many
TGTGCCAGCAGTTTACTCCCCGAAGATGGCTACACCTTC,CASSLLPEDGYTF,.,13,TRBJ1-2,TRBV12-3/TRBV12-4,many
TGTGCCAGCAGCTTACAGGGGACAGGGAATCAGCCCCAGCATTTT,CASSLQGTGNQPQHF,TRBD1,15,TRBJ1-5,TRBV12-3/TRBV12-4,many